This T cell receptor beta chain is drawn from a study of T-cell reconstitution after alpha-beta-depleted transplantation in children. This clonotype was seen a few times. Using unique molecular identifiers, the investigators prepared the TCRbeta library. In TCRdb, the PCR reads were re-called with MiXCR into one record per CDR3 protein. This sample has around 200,000 distinct CDR3 sequences, with about a tenth found just once. This specimen was PBMCs from the stem cell graft donor, taken from the stem cell graft. This receptor was taken from a human donor who donated a stem cell graft to a child with acute lymphoblastic leukemia.

This chain's CDR3 is CASSSTRGPQGWLTSTDTQYF. CDR3 DNA sequence: TGTGCCAGCAGTTCCACCCGGGGTCCGCAGGGGTGGCTAACTAGCACAGATACGCAGTATTTT. This chain uses TRBV12-3 or TRBV12-4 with TRBJ2-3; TRBD1 might be the D (6 bases). The V end lost 4 bases, the J end lost 0 bases, and 29 bases lay between the germline ends. There are 21 residues in the CDR3.